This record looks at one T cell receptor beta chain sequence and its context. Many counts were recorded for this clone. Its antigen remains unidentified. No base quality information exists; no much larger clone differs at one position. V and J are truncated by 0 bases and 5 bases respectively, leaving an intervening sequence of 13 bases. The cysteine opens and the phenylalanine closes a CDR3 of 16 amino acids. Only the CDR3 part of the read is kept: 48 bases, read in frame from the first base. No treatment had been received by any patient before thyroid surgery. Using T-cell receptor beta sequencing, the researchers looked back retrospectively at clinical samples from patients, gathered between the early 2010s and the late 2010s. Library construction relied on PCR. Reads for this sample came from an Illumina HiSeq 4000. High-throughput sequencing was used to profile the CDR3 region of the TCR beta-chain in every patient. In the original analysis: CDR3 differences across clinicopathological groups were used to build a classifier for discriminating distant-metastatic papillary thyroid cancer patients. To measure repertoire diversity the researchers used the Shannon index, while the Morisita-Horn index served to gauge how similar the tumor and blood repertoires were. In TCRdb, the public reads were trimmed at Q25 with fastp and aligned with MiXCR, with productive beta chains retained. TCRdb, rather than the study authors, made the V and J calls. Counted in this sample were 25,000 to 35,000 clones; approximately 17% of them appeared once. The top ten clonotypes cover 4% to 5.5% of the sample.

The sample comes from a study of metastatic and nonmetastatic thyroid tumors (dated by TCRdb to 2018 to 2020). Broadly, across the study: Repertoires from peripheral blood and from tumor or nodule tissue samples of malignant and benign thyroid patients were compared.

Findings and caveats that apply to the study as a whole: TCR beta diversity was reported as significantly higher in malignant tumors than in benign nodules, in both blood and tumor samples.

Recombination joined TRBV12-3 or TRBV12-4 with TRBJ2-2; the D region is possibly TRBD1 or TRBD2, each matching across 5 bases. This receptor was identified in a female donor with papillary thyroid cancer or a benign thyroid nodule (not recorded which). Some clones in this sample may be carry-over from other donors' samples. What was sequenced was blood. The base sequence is TGTGCCAGCAGTTTAGCGCAGGGAGCCGGTACCGGGGAGCTGTTTTTT. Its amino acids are CASSLAQGAGTGELFF.